These 17 T cell receptor beta chains were all obtained from the same sample, sequenced in a study of blood T cells in healthy people across ages. The authors ran a second PCR of about 6 to 11 cycles using a sample-barcoded 5' primer and a J-beta primer mix. A single record per CDR3 protein comes from TCRdb applying MiXCR to the 5' RACE reads. The table has more than 1.4 million distinct CDR3 sequences, approximately 38% seen once; the top ten hold approximately 7.9%. Sequencing input: blood. The receptors shown here come from a woman aged 18-30 years in good health.

This clonotype has more than one count but fewer than ten. The chain couples TRBV12-3 or TRBV12-4 to TRBJ2-1, with D unclear. Trimming removed 3 bases from V and 8 bases from J, with 17 bases in between. This CDR3 comprises 15 residues. The CDR3 loop is CASSFGPLTPHEQFF. The CDR3 DNA reads as TGTGCCAGCAGTTTTGGGCCCTTAACCCCCCATGAGCAGTTCTTC.

Comment on this clonotype: One base away lies a much larger clone, so this may be a sequencing read error. The rearrangement joins TRBV29-1 to TRBJ2-7, with 11 bases lining up with TRBD2. Germline V gene data show CDR1 as SQVTM and CDR2 as ANQGSEA. The CDR3 has 13 residues. V shed 4 bases and J 7 bases; nucleotides not matched to a gene: 6. This CDR3 is CSVGASGRSEQYF. The DNA for the CDR3 is TGCAGCGTTGGAGCTAGCGGGAGGTCTGAGCAGTACTTC.

This clonotype has just a few counts. Here the CDR3 DNA reads TGTGCCAGCAGCCTCCCGGGTAGCGGGAGTGCGGATGAGCAGTTCTTC. Amino acid sequence: CASSLPGSGSADEQFF. The chain joins TRBV12-3 or TRBV12-4 to TRBJ2-1; TRBD2 aligns across 9 bases. The ends lost 6 bases at V and 8 bases at J; junction bases unmatched: 14. The CDR3 has 16 residues.

V and J are TRBV6-5 and TRBJ1-3; D not resolved. Per the germline V gene, CDR1 is MNHEY and CDR2 is SVGAGI. This CDR3 spans 16 amino acids. V lost 6 bases and J lost 1, with 16 bases in between. DNA of the CDR3: TGTGCCAGCAGCTCGACAAGGACCTATTCTGGAAACACCATATATTTT. Amino acids: CASSSTRTYSGNTIYF.

The chain employs TRBV2 and TRBJ2-7; D gene uncertain. The V and J ends lost 6 bases and 0 bases respectively, with 12 bases between them. Germline-derived CDR1 and CDR2 are SNHLY and FYNNEI. CDR3 length: 14 residues. CDR3 sequence reads: CASRSRPISYEQYF. The CDR3 DNA reads as TGTGCCAGCAGGTCCAGGCCTATCTCCTACGAGCAGTACTTC.

As to this clonotype: Compared with germline, one end of the junction differs, possibly owing to a read error. The V gene is TRBV2, the J gene TRBJ2-7; D call uncertain. The germline V gene encodes CDR1 SNHLY and CDR2 FYNNEI. This CDR3 spans 14 amino acids. In DNA form, the CDR3 reads TGTGCCGGCAGTGGCTCCCCCCGGGTCTACGAGCAGTACTTC. Translating gives CAGSGSPRVYEQYF.

The chain has TRBV29-1 and TRBJ1-2; TRBD1 might be the D (6 bases). The CDR3 is made up of 12 amino acids. V gave up 3 bases and J gave up 8 bases, with 13 bases separating them. Per the germline V gene, CDR1 is SQVTM and CDR2 is ANQGSEA. For the CDR3, the DNA is TGCAGCGTTGAGGGGCAGGGGAGGGGCTACACCTTC. Its translation: CSVEGQGRGYTF.

The V gene is TRBV5-1, the J gene TRBJ1-2, with unresolved D. The germline V and J ends were trimmed by 4 bases and 0 bases, with 16 bases remaining between them. Germline V gene sequence: CDR1 SGHRS, CDR2 YFSETQ. The CDR3 contains 16 residues. The chain's CDR3 is CASSATSEYPNYGYTF. For the CDR3, the DNA is TGCGCCAGCAGCGCGACCTCAGAATATCCTAACTATGGCTACACCTTC.

The V gene is TRBV7-9, the J gene TRBJ2-4; D is perhaps TRBD1 or TRBD2 (7 bases each). The CDR3 contains 16 residues. Germline V gene lookup returns CDR1 SEHNR and CDR2 FQNEAQ (reference sequence). Trimming took 5 bases from V and 2 from J, leaving 16 bases between them. CDR3 bases: TGTGCCAGCAGCCCCAGGGGGGGGATGACCAAAAACATTCAGTACTTC. Translating gives CASSPRGGMTKNIQYF. Using reference TRBV7-9 and TRBJ2-4 for the parts outside the CDR3, the full variable domain is DTGVSQNPRHKITKRGQNVTFRCDPISEHNRLYWYRQTLGQGPEFLTYFQNEAQLEKSRLLSDRFSAERPKGSFSTLEIQRTEQGDSAMYLCASSPRGGMTKNIQYFGAGTRLSVL.

This clonotype occurred a few times. CDR3 protein: CSARDRGQGADTQYF. The CDR3 DNA reads as TGCAGCGCAAGGGACAGGGGGCAGGGGGCAGATACGCAGTATTTT. This chain joins TRBV29-1 and TRBJ2-3, with TRBD1 identical over 12 bases. Germline lookup yields CDR1 SQVTM and CDR2 ANQGSEA. Trimming at V came to 7 bases and at J to 4 bases, leaving 9 bases not matched to a gene. The CDR3 extends over 15 amino acids.

The gene calls are TRBV12-3 or TRBV12-4 and TRBJ2-1, with D unresolved. Between the trimmed V and J ends, which lost 6 bases and 5 bases, there was a span of 11 bases. There are 13 residues in the CDR3. CDR3 sequence reads: CASSRPLHNEQFF. The CDR3 DNA reads TGTGCCAGCAGCCGACCCCTTCACAATGAGCAGTTCTTC.

The rearrangement links TRBV20-1 to TRBJ2-3, with 7 bases that match TRBD2. The CDR3 consists of 14 residues. Germline assignment: CDR1 DFQATT and CDR2 SNEGSKA (reference sequence). The junction had 5 bases not matched to a gene; V was cut back by 4 bases and J by 1 base. CDR3 amino acids: CSAMPSGGTDTQYF. As DNA, the CDR3 is TGCAGTGCTATGCCTAGCGGAGGCACAGATACGCAGTATTTT.

J is TRBJ1-4 and V is TRBV11-2, with D uncertain. V was trimmed by 4 bases and J by 2 bases, leaving 14 bases between them. The CDR3 sequence is 16 residues long. The germline V gene encodes CDR1 SGHAT and CDR2 FQNNGV. CDR3 in DNA: TGTGCCAGCAGCTACCTGGCGGGGTCGACTAATGAAAAACTGTTTTTT. This codes for CASSYLAGSTNEKLFF.

This clonotype was found a few times. This sequence joins TRBV28 and TRBJ2-7, with D perhaps being TRBD1 or TRBD2 (5 bases each). Deletions cut 7 bases from V and 4 bases from J, with 14 bases between. CDR3 length: 13 residues. Germline V CDR1 and CDR2: MDHEN, SYDVKM. CDR3 loop: CASINRDGYEQYF. The CDR3 nucleotides are TGTGCCAGCATCAACCGGGACGGATACGAGCAGTACTTC.

This chain uses TRBV4-1 with TRBJ2-1, with TRBD2 identical over 8 bases. The CDR3 contains 16 residues. In germline, CDR1 is MGHRA, CDR2 YSYEKL. Trimming removed 1 base from V and 3 bases from J; junction bases left unmatched: 5. The CDR3 DNA is TGCGCCAGCAGCCAAGCCGGGGGGGGTAACTACAATGAGCAGTTCTTC. It encodes CASSQAGGGNYNEQFF.

The chain couples TRBV6-2 or TRBV6-3 to TRBJ2-3; 7 positions agree with TRBD2. V shed 4 bases and J 1 base; nucleotides not matched to a gene: 8. The CDR3 runs 16 residues. The germline CDR1 and CDR2 sequences are MNHEY and SVGEGT. CDR3 DNA sequence: TGTGCCAGCAGTTTTGACGGGGGGAGGGGCACAGATACGCAGTATTTT. Translation: CASSFDGGRGTDTQYF.

This chain connects TRBV4-2 to TRBJ2-5, with D possibly TRBD2 on 6 matching bases. CDR3 length equals 15 residues. Germline CDR1 reads LGHNA; CDR2 reads YNFKEQ. With 1 base removed from V and 7 bases from J, the gap between germline ends came to 16 bases. For the CDR3, the DNA is TGTGCCAGCAGCCAAGGGCGGGGAGCAGGCGGGACCCAGTACTTC. This translates into CASSQGRGAGGTQYF.